The 24 T cell receptor beta chains presented below share a single source sample, sequenced in a study of blood T cells in healthy people across ages. Sample-barcoded 5' priming and a J-beta primer mix drove a second PCR of 7 to 11 cycles. TCRdb processed the 5' RACE reads anew with MiXCR; each CDR3 protein has one entry. The repertoire holds fewer than 1.5 million distinct CDR3 sequences, about 43% seen once, with 6.5% to 10% in the top ten. Input material: blood. These receptor sequences come from a woman younger than 30 in good health.

The rearrangement links TRBV6-6 to TRBJ2-5; 9 bases match TRBD2. V lost 8 bases to trimming and J lost 4 bases; unmatched junction nucleotides: 8. The CDR3 has 14 residues. The germline V gene has CDR1 MNHNY and CDR2 SVGAGI (reference sequence). CDR3 sequence reads: CASCGGGGVETQYF. CDR3 DNA sequence: TGTGCCAGCTGTGGGGGCGGGGGGGTAGAGACCCAGTACTTC.

About this clonotype itself: At one boundary the junction diverges from the germline segment, which might be a read error. The chain links TRBV6-5 to TRBJ1-4; D is uncertain. Germline CDR1 reads MNHEY; CDR2 reads SVGAGI. The CDR3 totals 15 residues. The CDR3 DNA is TGTGCCAGCCTTCAGTTGAAAGGCAATAATGGAAAACTGTTTTTT. It specifies CASLQLKGNNGKLFF.

This sequence joins TRBV5-6 and TRBJ2-7; 9 nucleotides align to TRBD2. The germline V gene encodes CDR1 SGHDT and CDR2 YYEEEE. V was pared by 4 bases and J by 3 bases, with 11 bases of the junction left unmatched. The CDR3 contains 16 residues. In DNA form, the CDR3 reads TGTGCCAGCAGCCTGGGGCTAGCGGGAATCTTCTACGAGCAGTACTTC. It encodes CASSLGLAGIFYEQYF.

The chain employs TRBV20-1 and TRBJ2-3; D is unresolved. The CDR3 sequence is 12 residues long. V lost 5 bases, J lost 2 bases, and 8 bases lay in between. CDR1 and CDR2 from the germline V gene are DFQATT and SNEGSKA (reference sequence). CDR3 DNA: TGCAGTGCTTGGGCCAACACAGATACGCAGTATTTT. This translates into CSAWANTDTQYF.

The chain has TRBV10-2 and TRBJ2-4; 7 bases map to TRBD1. Losses at the gene ends were 0 bases for V and 8 bases for J; bases not matched to a gene: 13. In germline, CDR1 is WSHSY, CDR2 SAAADI. The CDR3 totals 17 residues. CDR3 region: CASSESWGGSQGDIQYF. In DNA, the CDR3 is TGCGCCAGCAGTGAGTCGTGGGGCGGTAGCCAGGGGGACATTCAGTACTTC.

This clonotype has just a few counts. J is TRBJ2-1 and V is TRBV11-2, with D tentatively TRBD1 (5 bases). Trimming removed 1 base at V and 5 bases at J, with 12 bases between. The CDR3 sequence is 15 residues long. The germline CDR1 and CDR2 sequences are SGHAT and FQNNGV. CDR3 amino acids: CASSLGGASHNEQFF. CDR3 DNA: TGTGCCAGCAGCTTAGGTGGGGCTTCCCACAATGAGCAGTTCTTC.

Concerning this clonotype: Just one base apart from a much larger clone, this may be a read error. The genes are TRBV5-1 and TRBJ1-1; a weak D match, TRBD1 (6 bases). CDR3 length: 11 amino acids. V lost 6 bases and J lost 6, with 9 bases in between. The V gene's germline CDR1 is SGHRS and CDR2 YFSETQ. The CDR3 nucleotides read TGCGCCAGCACCTCAGGGGCTGAAGCTTTCTTT. This encodes CASTSGAEAFF.

The rearrangement uses TRBV29-1 and TRBJ2-1; 11 bases are shared with TRBD2. Germline loops: CDR1 SQVTM, CDR2 ANQGSEA. After removal of 7 bases from V and 5 bases from J, the junction contained 10 bases not matched to a gene. CDR3 length: 15 amino acids. The CDR3 reads CSARKGTSGDNEQFF. In nucleotides, the CDR3 is TGCAGCGCGAGAAAAGGGACTAGCGGAGACAATGAGCAGTTCTTC.

The genes are TRBV12-3 or TRBV12-4 and TRBJ2-5, with D tentatively TRBD2 (6 bases). V lost 7 bases to trimming and J lost 4 bases, with 16 bases between them. CDR3 length: 14 residues. Written as DNA, the CDR3 is TGTGCCAGCAACCCGGGTCCGGGAGTAGAGACCCAGTACTTC. Translated, it gives CASNPGPGVETQYF.

In its sample, this clonotype was seen once. The rearrangement links TRBV20-1 to TRBJ2-1; 14 bases agree with TRBD2. This CDR3 has 16 amino acids. CDR1 and CDR2 from the germline V gene are DFQATT and SNEGSKA (reference sequence). J lost 2 bases, V lost 5 bases, and 5 bases had no gene match. CDR3 protein: CSAPRTSGGPYNEQFF. The CDR3 coding sequence is TGCAGTGCTCCCAGGACTAGCGGGGGGCCCTACAATGAGCAGTTCTTC.

The chain joins TRBV10-3 to TRBJ1-1; D is unresolved. V was trimmed by 0 bases and J by 8 bases, leaving 7 bases between them. From germline, CDR1 is ENHRY and CDR2 SYGVKD. CDR3 length: 12 amino acids. In DNA form, the CDR3 reads TGTGCCATCAGTGAGTCTGGGCAAGAAGCTTTCTTT. Encoded protein: CAISESGQEAFF.

Comments on this clonotype: A much larger clone lies a single base off, so this may be a read error. The chain employs TRBV29-1 and TRBJ2-5; D remains unclear. This CDR3 comprises 13 residues. Trimming pared 2 bases from V and 4 bases from J, leaving 11 bases between. Germline V gene sequence: CDR1 SQVTM, CDR2 ANQGSEA. For the CDR3, the DNA is TGCAGCGTTGAACGCGCCCGAGGAGAGACCCAGTACTTC. Its translation: CSVERARGETQYF.

The chain carries TRBV7-2 and TRBJ1-5; no reliable D call. This CDR3 region has 12 residues. CDR1 SGHTA and CDR2 FQGNSA come from the germline V gene. Trimming pared 5 bases from V and 9 bases from J, leaving 11 bases between. CDR3: CASSLPRSPQHF. The CDR3 DNA sequence: TGTGCCAGCAGCCTCCCCCGGTCGCCCCAGCATTTT.

In this sample, this clonotype turned up a few times. This chain uses TRBV5-1 with TRBJ2-7, with 10 bases lining up with TRBD2. CDR3 size: 17 residues. The ends lost 4 bases at V and 0 bases at J; junction bases unmatched: 10. The germline V gene has CDR1 SGHRS and CDR2 YFSETQ. The CDR3 region is CASSLPILAGDSYEQYF. In DNA form, the CDR3 reads TGCGCCAGCAGCCTCCCAATTCTAGCGGGGGACTCCTACGAGCAGTACTTC.

V usage is TRBV18 and J usage is TRBJ2-3, with 7 bases fitting TRBD1. The CDR3 runs 15 residues. With 3 bases clipped from V and 6 bases from J, the junction kept 9 bases outside the gene matches. Germline CDR1 reads KGHSH; CDR2 reads LQKENI. The DNA of the CDR3 is TGTGCCAGCTCACCGGCAGAACAGGGGACCGATACGCAGTATTTT. Its protein is CASSPAEQGTDTQYF.

V and J are TRBV12-3 or TRBV12-4 and TRBJ2-1; TRBD2 might be the D (7 bases). V lost 8 bases and J lost 5, with 16 bases in between. This CDR3 contains 14 residues. DNA for the CDR3: TGTGCCAGCCTTAGGGGGGGCCTCAACAATGAGCAGTTCTTC. It translates to CASLRGGLNNEQFF.

The CDR3: CASSWDRAFEQFF. In nucleotides, the CDR3 is TGTGCCAGCAGTTGGGACAGGGCCTTTGAGCAGTTCTTC. This rearrangement joins TRBV6-1 to TRBJ2-1, with TRBD1 matching over 9 bases. This CDR3 has 13 residues. Germline assignment: CDR1 MNHNS and CDR2 SASEGT. J was trimmed by 9 bases and V by 5 bases; bases with no gene match: 5.

The genes are TRBV6-2 or TRBV6-3 and TRBJ2-7; 12 nucleotides line up with TRBD1. Unmatched junction bases numbered 10, after V lost 8 bases and J lost 5 bases. The germline V gene encodes CDR1 MNHEY and CDR2 SVGEGT. CDR3 length: 15 amino acids. The CDR3 DNA sequence: TGTGCCAGCGGTCTTCCGGGACAGGGGGCCCACGAGCAGTACTTC. It is translated as CASGLPGQGAHEQYF.

On this clonotype itself: One junction end does not reproduce the germline sequence, and a read error may be involved. The V gene is TRBV20-1, the J gene TRBJ1-6; the D gene is possibly TRBD1 (6 bases). This CDR3 has 17 amino acids. Per the germline V gene, CDR1 is DFQATT and CDR2 is SNEGSKA (reference sequence). For the CDR3, the DNA is TGCAGTGCTAGAGAAGTCAGGGGAAGCTCCTATAATTCACCCCTCCACTTC. It is translated as CSAREVRGSSYNSPLHF.

The chain uses TRBV4-2 and TRBJ1-1, with a possible D match to TRBD1 (5 bases). Trimming shortened V by 5 bases and J by 3 bases, and 13 bases separated the two germline ends. Germline CDR1 and CDR2: LGHNA and YNFKEQ. This CDR3 spans 14 amino acids. CDR3 coding DNA: TGTGCCAGCAGCTCCAGCGCGGGGGACACTGAAGCTTTCTTT. This codes for CASSSSAGDTEAFF.

This clonotype showed up just a few times. The CDR3 here is CASSLGRGGPSTDTQYF. The CDR3 DNA is TGTGCCAGCAGCTTAGGGAGGGGAGGACCTAGCACAGATACGCAGTATTTT. This chain joins TRBV7-2 and TRBJ2-3; D may be TRBD2 (6 bases). V lost 1 base, J lost 0 bases, and 14 bases lay in between. This CDR3 spans 17 amino acids. CDR1 is SGHTA, CDR2 FQGNSA, per germline.

The chain employs TRBV20-1 and TRBJ2-7; 9 bases line up with TRBD2. The CDR3 is 15 amino acids. Germline V gene data show CDR1 as DFQATT and CDR2 as SNEGSKA (reference sequence). Trimming cost V 0 bases and J 0 bases; bases outside gene matches: 3. The chain's CDR3 is CSARDLREGSYEQYF. The DNA for the CDR3 is TGCAGTGCTAGAGATTTGCGGGAGGGCTCCTACGAGCAGTACTTC.

With regard to this clonotype: One end of the junction is discordant with germline, which a read error may explain. This sequence joins TRBV12-3 or TRBV12-4 and TRBJ2-7; D unclear. CDR3 length: 14 amino acids. This CDR3 is CASSLVMASGEQCF. CDR3 sequence (DNA): TGTGCCAGCAGTTTAGTGATGGCCTCGGGCGAGCAGTGCTTC.

V is TRBV12-3 or TRBV12-4 and J is TRBJ1-4; 10 positions match TRBD1. The CDR3 contains 15 residues. The V and J ends lost 5 bases and 10 bases, in that order; junction bases with no gene match: 10. The DNA for the CDR3 is TGTGCCAGCAGTCCCCGACAGGGGGCCACGTTAAAACTGTTTTTT. It translates to CASSPRQGATLKLFF.